A selection of T cell receptor beta chains follows, all from one sample in a study of blood T cell repertoires in COVID-19. Sequencing used immunoSEQ multiplex PCR; TCRdb keeps in-frame clones, though not all of them. The table records about 200,000 clones, 75% to 90% of them present only once. The material sequenced was peripheral blood. The receptors stem from a woman of 80 years or more with COVID-19, enrolled during active disease. Both conserved end residues are part of each CDR3. D genes are given only for firm matches. Clone size is shown for a subset of rows, as once, few, many or a class of expanded clone.

TRBV5-1	.	TRBJ1-1	.	CASSLSSSNTEAFF	TGCGCCAGCAGCCTTTCAAGCTCGAACACTGAAGCTTTCTTT
TRBV6-5	.	TRBJ1-1	.	CASSRGTEAFF	TGTGCCAGCAGTCGCGGAACTGAAGCTTTCTTT
TRBV6-1	.	TRBJ1-2	.	CASSERGYGYTF	TGTGCCAGCAGTGAGCGGGGATATGGCTACACCTTC
TRBV18	TRBD1	TRBJ1-5	few	CASSDRDSSSNQPQHF	TGTGCCAGCTCAGACCGGGACAGCAGTAGCAATCAGCCCCAGCATTTT
TRBV7-9	TRBD1	TRBJ2-1	once	CASSLARDRGYNEQFF	TGTGCCAGCAGCTTAGCGCGGGACAGGGGTTACAATGAGCAGTTCTTC
TRBV7-4	.	TRBJ1-4	few	CASSLESPGYREKLFF	TGTGCCAGCAGCTTAGAAAGCCCAGGGTATCGTGAAAAACTGTTTTTT
TRBV7-9	TRBD2	TRBJ2-7	.	CASSRASGGEREQYF	TGTGCCAGCAGCAGGGCTAGCGGGGGGGAACGGGAGCAGTACTTC
TRBV27	TRBD2	TRBJ2-5	.	CASGRLAEETQYF	TGTGCCAGCGGACGACTAGCGGAAGAGACCCAGTACTTC
TRBV12-3/TRBV12-4	.	TRBJ1-5	.	CASSIGPQHF	TGTGCCAGCAGTATCGGGCCCCAGCATTTT
TRBV2	.	TRBJ2-5	.	CASSRLVETQYF	TGTGCCAGCAGTAGATTAGTGGAGACCCAGTACTTC
TRBV5-1	.	TRBJ1-1	.	CASSEQGPPAAFF	TGCGCCAGCAGCGAGCAGGGTCCCCCCGCAGCTTTCTTT
TRBV7-9	.	TRBJ2-1	few	CASSSQQGSEFF	TGTGCCAGCAGCTCCCAACAGGGTTCAGAGTTCTTC
TRBV6-2/TRBV6-3	TRBD1	TRBJ2-1	.	CASSYGGQGGNEQFF	TGTGCCAGCAGTTACGGGGGACAGGGCGGCAATGAGCAGTTCTTC
TRBV2	.	TRBJ1-2	.	CASSVVESNYGYTF	TGTGCCAGCAGTGTGGTAGAGTCTAACTATGGCTACACCTTC
TRBV6-5	.	TRBJ1-3	.	CASSYTRQQPGNTIYF	TGTGCCAGCAGTTACACCCGACAGCAACCTGGAAACACCATATATTTT
TRBV5-4	TRBD2	TRBJ2-3	.	CASYQRGGTDTQYF	TGTGCCAGCTACCAGCGGGGGGGCACAGATACGCAGTATTTT
TRBV28	.	TRBJ1-2	once	CASSLSGHYGYTF	TGTGCCAGCAGTTTGAGCGGGCACTATGGCTACACCTTC
TRBV6-2/TRBV6-3	TRBD2	TRBJ2-3	.	CASSSLGGATQYF	TGTGCCAGCAGTTCCCTCGGGGGGGCGACGCAGTATTTT
TRBV28	TRBD1	TRBJ1-2	.	CASSLVFVGQVGYTF	TGTGCCAGCAGTTTAGTATTCGTGGGACAGGTTGGCTACACCTTC
TRBV18	.	TRBJ1-2	.	CASSPRQALGGYTF	TGTGCCAGCTCACCCCGACAGGCCCTAGGAGGCTACACCTTC
TRBV10-1	.	TRBJ2-3	few	CASSTEGGGSTDTQYF	TGCGCCAGCAGTACTGAGGGGGGGGGCTCCACAGATACGCAGTATTTT
TRBV18	TRBD1	TRBJ1-1	once	CASSPSRQGAGTEAFF	TGTGCCAGCTCACCGTCAAGACAGGGGGCGGGAACTGAAGCTTTCTTT
TRBV28	.	TRBJ2-6	.	CASSFAGTGANVLTF	TGTGCCAGCAGTTTTGCAGGGACTGGGGCCAACGTCCTGACTTTC
TRBV6-5	.	TRBJ2-7	.	CASRTSKSSYEQYF	TGTGCCAGCAGGACATCGAAAAGCTCCTACGAGCAGTACTTC
TRBV7-2	TRBD1	TRBJ1-4	.	CASSNRGRATNEKLFF	TGTGCCAGCAGCAACAGGGGGAGGGCAACTAATGAAAAACTGTTTTTT
TRBV6-5	.	TRBJ2-5	.	CASSYARELETQYF	TGTGCCAGCAGTTACGCGAGAGAACTAGAGACCCAGTACTTC
TRBV7-3	.	TRBJ1-6	few	CARASQGNLTPLHF	TGTGCCAGGGCATCGCAGGGTAATCTTACACCCCTCCACTTT
TRBV29-1	.	TRBJ1-5	.	CSVSREPYQPQHF	TGCAGCGTCTCCCGGGAGCCCTATCAGCCCCAGCATTTT
TRBV6-2/TRBV6-3	.	TRBJ1-2	few	CASSYSGDNRYYGYTF	TGTGCCAGCAGTTACTCCGGGGACAACCGGTACTATGGCTACACCTTC
TRBV11-2	.	TRBJ2-1	.	CASSLSATDNEQFF	TGTGCCAGCAGCTTAAGTGCGACTGACAATGAGCAGTTCTTC
TRBV5-1	TRBD1	TRBJ1-2	.	CASRQGASGYGYTF	TGCGCCAGCAGACAGGGGGCTAGCGGCTATGGCTACACCTTC
TRBV6-2/TRBV6-3	TRBD2	TRBJ2-1	.	CASSNLQTGKELAGVYNEQFF	TGTGCCAGCAGTAATCTCCAGACAGGGAAGGAACTAGCGGGGGTCTACAATGAGCAGTTCTTC
TRBV5-1	TRBD1	TRBJ1-4	few	CASRTGTGRGEKLFF	TGCGCCAGCAGAACCGGGACAGGAAGAGGCGAAAAACTGTTTTTT
TRBV6-4	.	TRBJ1-1	.	CASSKDSNTEAFF	TGTGCCAGCAGCAAAGACAGTAACACTGAAGCTTTCTTT
TRBV19	.	TRBJ2-7	.	CASAGENEQYF	TGTGCCAGCGCAGGGGAAAACGAGCAGTACTTC
TRBV28	TRBD2	TRBJ2-3	.	CASSIPSGQSTDTQYF	TGTGCCAGCAGTATCCCTAGCGGCCAGAGCACAGATACGCAGTATTTT
TRBV18	.	TRBJ1-1	.	CASSPSRDYEAFF	TGTGCCAGCTCACCTAGTCGAGACTATGAAGCTTTCTTT
TRBV12-3/TRBV12-4	TRBD1	TRBJ1-5	.	CASSLSAGGQHF	TGTGCCAGCAGTTTAAGTGCAGGGGGCCAGCATTTT
TRBV18	.	TRBJ1-5	.	CASSLDRFNQPQHF	TGTGCCAGCTCCTTGGACAGATTCAATCAGCCCCAGCATTTT
TRBV18	TRBD1	TRBJ1-4	.	CASSSGTGSEKLFF	TGTGCCAGCTCTTCCGGGACAGGGAGCGAAAAACTGTTTTTT
TRBV2	.	TRBJ2-7	.	CASSPLPRSFDYEQYF	TGTGCCAGCAGTCCTTTACCCCGGAGTTTCGACTACGAGCAGTACTTC
TRBV18	.	TRBJ1-1	.	CASSPPARDAFF	TGTGCCAGCTCACCACCGGCCAGGGATGCTTTCTTT
TRBV5-1	TRBD1	TRBJ1-4	.	CASSQQGATNEKLFF	TGCGCCAGCAGCCAACAGGGGGCAACTAATGAAAAACTGTTTTTT
TRBV3-1/TRBV3-2	.	TRBJ2-5	.	CASSPNVGRYAWAQYF	TGTGCCAGCAGCCCAAACGTGGGGCGTTACGCGTGGGCCCAGTACTTC
TRBV7-9	.	TRBJ1-2	.	CASSFGLNYVYTF	TGTGCCAGCAGCTTTGGACTTAACTATGTCTACACCTTC
TRBV7-2	.	TRBJ1-2	.	CASSLGWQGGYTF	TGTGCCAGCAGCTTAGGATGGCAGGGTGGCTACACCTTC
TRBV11-1	.	TRBJ2-5	.	CASRLGLAPTQETQYF	TGTGCCAGCCGTCTCGGGCTAGCGCCAACCCAAGAGACCCAGTACTTC
TRBV28	.	TRBJ2-5	.	CASSPSLGAPETQYF	TGTGCCAGCAGTCCCTCCCTAGGGGCGCCGGAGACCCAGTACTTC
TRBV7-3	.	TRBJ2-1	.	CASSLGGRFDNEQFF	TGTGCCAGCAGCTTAGGAGGGCGGTTCGACAATGAGCAGTTCTTC
TRBV28	.	TRBJ2-7	few	CASTSGGGPDSYYEQYF	TGTGCCAGTACTTCAGGAGGGGGCCCGGACAGTTACTACGAGCAGTACTTC
TRBV5-1	.	TRBJ2-2	.	CASSLEAGATGELFF	TGCGCCAGCAGCTTGGAGGCGGGGGCCACCGGGGAGCTGTTTTTT
TRBV7-7	.	TRBJ1-5	once	CASSFGNNLIRGYSNQPQHF	TGTGCTAGCAGCTTTGGAAATAATCTTATCAGGGGCTATAGCAATCAGCCCCAGCATTTT
TRBV5-5	TRBD2	TRBJ2-7	few	CASSLKRLAGGFPYEQYF	TGTGCCAGCAGCTTGAAGCGACTAGCGGGAGGCTTCCCCTACGAGCAGTACTTC
TRBV7-8	TRBD1	TRBJ1-5	.	CASSYAGGLQPQHF	TGTGCCAGCAGCTATGCAGGGGGCTTGCAGCCCCAGCATTTT